These 14 T cell receptor beta chains originate from one sample sequenced in a study of blood T cell repertoires in COVID-19. The protocol was immunoSEQ multiplex PCR, while the TCRdb copy is restricted to in-frame clones and leaves out a portion. The profile covers about 190,000 clones, with 84% appearing a single time and 13% to 15% taken by the ten largest. The source material was peripheral blood. These receptors came from a man younger than 40 with active or convalescent COVID-19.

This clone has at least ten counts. This rearrangement joins TRBV7-2 to TRBJ1-3; no clear D gene. Germline values: CDR1 SGHTA, CDR2 FQGNSA. The V and J ends lost 4 bases and 4 bases respectively, with 14 bases between them. The CDR3 is made up of 15 amino acids. The CDR3 bases are TGTGCCAGCAGCTCGGAAAACGGGTGGGGAAACACCATATATTTT. Translated: CASSSENGWGNTIYF.

CDR3 sequence (DNA): TGTGCCAGCAGCCTCACTAGCTTCTCCTACAATGAGCAGTTCTTC. It encodes CASSLTSFSYNEQFF. The V gene is TRBV5-5, the J gene TRBJ2-1, with D perhaps matching TRBD2 (6 bases). The CDR3 loop spans 15 amino acids. CDR1 is SGHKS, CDR2 YYEKEE, per germline (reference sequence). Trimming took off 4 bases at V and 0 bases at J, with 11 bases between the two ends.

The genes are TRBV3-1 (or the pseudogene TRBV3-2) and TRBJ2-5; 7 bases match TRBD2. The CDR3 has 14 amino acids. Germline V lookup: CDR1 LGHDT, CDR2 YNNKEL (reference sequence). After removal of 4 bases from V and 4 bases from J, the junction contained 6 bases not matched to a gene. The CDR3 loop is CASSRIGGGETQYF. In DNA form, the CDR3 reads TGTGCCAGCAGCCGGATTGGGGGGGGAGAGACCCAGTACTTC.

This clone showed up just once. The chain is built from TRBV27 and TRBJ2-7, with 8 positions matching TRBD1. CDR3 length: 15 residues. J was trimmed by 5 bases and V by 3 bases; bases with no gene match: 9. Germline assignment: CDR1 MNHEY and CDR2 SMNVEV (reference sequence). The CDR3 DNA is TGTGCCAGCAGTTTCACGACAGGGGCCGGGGACGAGCAGTACTTC. As protein: CASSFTTGAGDEQYF.

The chain links TRBV7-8 to TRBJ1-5, with D maybe TRBD1 (5 bases). Germline V gene lookup returns CDR1 SGHVS and CDR2 FQNEAQ. This CDR3 region has 17 residues. V dropped 3 bases and J dropped 4 bases, with 19 bases sitting between them. The CDR3 loop reads CASSFGGGTIGNQPQHF. The CDR3 region has the DNA TGTGCCAGCAGCTTTGGGGGGGGTACAATCGGGAATCAGCCCCAGCATTTT.

This clone was found once. The chain combines TRBV29-1 with TRBJ2-1; 8 bases map to TRBD2. V shed 3 bases, J shed 5 bases, and the junction held 3 bases outside the gene matches. The germline CDR1 and CDR2 sequences are SQVTM and ANQGSEA. This CDR3 spans 13 amino acids. CDR3 region: CSVDEAGDNEQFF. The CDR3 nucleotides are TGCAGCGTTGACGAAGCGGGGGACAATGAGCAGTTCTTC.

This clone is a singleton in its sample. V is TRBV10-2 and J is TRBJ1-1; tentatively, D is TRBD1 (6 bases). CDR1 is WSHSY and CDR2 is SAAADI in the germline V gene. This CDR3 is 14 amino acids long. Trimming stripped 6 bases from V and 5 bases from J, with 16 bases between. CDR3 residues: CASRMDKRGTEAFF. CDR3 DNA: TGCGCCAGCAGAATGGACAAAAGGGGGACTGAAGCTTTCTTT.

The chain couples TRBV29-1 to TRBJ2-2; a possible D gene is TRBD1 (6 bases). Germline assignment: CDR1 SQVTM and CDR2 ANQGSEA. The CDR3 has 15 amino acids. V lost 0 bases to trimming and J lost 3 bases, with 11 bases between them. Here the CDR3 reads CSVEDGRGHTGELFF. The CDR3 bases are TGCAGCGTTGAAGACGGCAGGGGACACACCGGGGAGCTGTTTTTT.

The chain carries TRBV7-2 and TRBJ1-2, with no clear D. CDR1 is SGHTA and CDR2 is FQGNSA in the germline V gene. The germline V and J ends were trimmed by 4 bases and 5 bases, with 14 bases remaining between them. This CDR3 is 14 amino acids long. Here the CDR3 DNA reads TGTGCCAGCAGCTCGCCGGGAGCTCGGTATGGCTACACCTTC. This encodes CASSSPGARYGYTF.

The chain employs TRBV5-4 and TRBJ2-1, with 13 nucleotides matching TRBD2. CDR1 and CDR2 from the germline V gene are SGHNT and YYREEE (reference sequence). The CDR3 is 15 residues long. Trimming at V came to 5 bases and at J to 5 bases, leaving 4 bases not matched to a gene. The CDR3 loop is CASRSLAGGNNEQFF. CDR3 DNA sequence: TGTGCCAGCAGGTCACTAGCGGGGGGGAACAATGAGCAGTTCTTC.

The CDR3 region has the DNA TGTGCCTGGAACCTCCTCCGGCCAGGTGGTGGCTACACCTTC. Its translation: CAWNLLRPGGGYTF. V and J are TRBV30 and TRBJ1-2; D unresolved. CDR3 length: 14 amino acids. The germline CDR1 and CDR2 sequences are GTSNPN and SVGIG (reference sequence). Trimming left V 4 bases short and J 7 bases short, with 19 bases between.

This clone is termed medium-sized. Other DNA sequences in the same sample also yield this CDR3. The chain carries TRBV30 and TRBJ1-2; TRBD1 is a possible D gene (5 bases). Deletions cut 5 bases from V and 2 bases from J, with 12 bases between. Germline V CDR1 and CDR2: GTSNPN, SVGIG (reference sequence). The CDR3 has 13 residues. CDR3 DNA sequence: TGTGCCTGGGCCCTACAGGCGAACTATGGCTACACCTTC. This encodes CAWALQANYGYTF.

This chain connects TRBV27 to TRBJ2-3; maybe TRBD2 (6 bases). V shed 0 bases and J shed 2 bases, with 18 bases lying between them. CDR1 is MNHEY, CDR2 SMNVEV, per germline (reference sequence). CDR3 length: 18 residues. The CDR3 bases are TGTGCCAGCAGTTTATCGATCCCCGGGGGAGCCTCCACAGATACGCAGTATTTT. Translated, it gives CASSLSIPGGASTDTQYF.

The chain is built from TRBV12-5 and TRBJ2-1; the match to TRBD2 covers 7 bases. From germline, CDR1 is LGHNT and CDR2 FRNRAP. This CDR3 is built from 12 residues. V shed 3 bases, J shed 15 bases, and the junction held 8 bases outside the gene matches. CDR3 amino acids: CASGLPGLGRFF. The CDR3 nucleotides read TGTGCTAGTGGTTTACCCGGACTAGGCAGGTTCTTC. Full variable domain (outside the CDR3, taken from reference TRBV12-5 and TRBJ2-1): DARVTQTPRHKVTEMGQEVTMRCQPILGHNTVFWYRQTMMQGLELLAYFRNRAPLDDSGMPKDRFSAEMPDATLATLKIQPSEPRDSAVYFCASGLPGLGRFFGPGTRLTVL.